Detailed here is one TCR beta chain. Its target is not known. The sample contains more than one DNA sequence encoding this CDR3. This PCR relied on a set of 60 Vbeta primers and 13 Jbeta primers. Assay: immunoSEQ multiplex PCR; the TCRdb copy retains only in-frame clones and omits some. The sample consists of 110,000 to 150,000 clones, around 80% of them appearing once. The data were obtained in a study of cytomegalovirus exposure and HLA in healthy donors. For the study at large: Earlier, 150 million to 200 million T cells were analyzed, and about 100 million unique TCR beta sequences were found among them. Study-wide findings and caveats: It was assumed in the presence/absence analyses that sequencing depth was roughly uniform across donors. Based on reports, TCR beta sequences accurately predicted HLA-A and HLA-B alleles for most subjects. Reportedly, diagnosis of cytomegalovirus status by the classifier showed high specificity and sensitivity.

CDR3 size: 17 residues. Germline V gene data show CDR1 as MNHEY and CDR2 as SMNVEV (reference sequence). V lost 5 bases, J lost 3 bases, and 9 bases stayed unmatched. The sample comprised PBMCs. This receptor was taken from a middle-aged woman in good health and CMV-seronegative. J is TRBJ2-3 and V is TRBV27; 12 positions match TRBD2. The CDR3 DNA follows: TGTGCCAGCAGTCTAAGGAGACTAGCGGGAGTTACAGATACGCAGTATTTT. Residues: CASSLRRLAGVTDTQYF.